A selection of T cell receptor beta chains follows, all from one sample in a study of beta chain features in type 1 diabetes. The assay was immunoSEQ multiplex PCR, and TCRdb's table has in-frame clones only and misses some. The sample shows 600,000 or so clones, 9.5% to 15% of them seen only once. Sequenced material: naive CD4+ T cells from blood. The origin of the receptors is a man in his thirties or forties with type 1 diabetes. Both conserved end residues are part of each CDR3. D genes are given only for firm matches. Size values are once, few and many counts, or a class for expanded clones, and some rows have none.

v_gene: TRBV28
d_gene: .
j_gene: TRBJ2-5
abundance: few
CDR3aa: CASSSGLTGFQETQYF
CDR3nt: TGTGCCAGCAGTTCTGGCTTAACGGGATTCCAAGAGACCCAGTACTTC

v_gene: TRBV5-6
d_gene: .
j_gene: TRBJ1-5
abundance: few
CDR3aa: CASSLMQNQPQHF
CDR3nt: TGTGCCAGCAGCTTGATGCAAAATCAGCCCCAGCATTTT

v_gene: TRBV14
d_gene: .
j_gene: TRBJ2-7
abundance: few
CDR3aa: CASSQVIYEQYF
CDR3nt: TGTGCCAGCAGCCAAGTGATCTACGAGCAGTACTTC

v_gene: TRBV6-7
d_gene: .
j_gene: TRBJ2-1
abundance: .
CDR3aa: CASSTTGIWYNEQFF
CDR3nt: TGTGCCAGCAGTACAACAGGGATTTGGTACAATGAGCAGTTCTTC

v_gene: TRBV19
d_gene: .
j_gene: TRBJ2-5
abundance: .
CDR3aa: CASSSLLARGGETQYF
CDR3nt: TGTGCCAGTAGTAGCCTGCTAGCGAGAGGGGGAGAGACCCAGTACTTC

v_gene: TRBV9
d_gene: TRBD2
j_gene: TRBJ2-1
abundance: .
CDR3aa: CASSVAPNIAGSLNEQFF
CDR3nt: TGTGCCAGCAGCGTAGCTCCGAACATAGCGGGGTCCCTCAATGAGCAGTTCTTC

v_gene: TRBV10-3
d_gene: .
j_gene: TRBJ2-5
abundance: few
CDR3aa: CAISGQHPGQGKETQYF
CDR3nt: TGTGCCATCAGTGGTCAACACCCGGGGCAGGGAAAAGAGACCCAGTACTTC

v_gene: TRBV16
d_gene: .
j_gene: TRBJ1-2
abundance: .
CDR3aa: CASSQSGVNYGYTF
CDR3nt: TGTGCCAGCAGCCAATCTGGAGTGAATTATGGCTACACCTTC

v_gene: TRBV25-1
d_gene: TRBD2
j_gene: TRBJ2-1
abundance: few
CDR3aa: CASSVAAGGHYEQFF
CDR3nt: TGTGCCAGCAGTGTGGCGGCGGGGGGGCACTATGAGCAGTTCTTC

v_gene: TRBV5-1
d_gene: .
j_gene: TRBJ2-5
abundance: few
CDR3aa: CASSLGSGETQYF
CDR3nt: TGCGCCAGCAGCTTGGGTTCAGGAGAGACCCAGTACTTC

v_gene: TRBV28
d_gene: .
j_gene: TRBJ2-1
abundance: .
CDR3aa: CASSQGPHNEQFF
CDR3nt: TGTGCCAGCAGTCAGGGCCCTCACAATGAGCAGTTCTTC

v_gene: TRBV2
d_gene: .
j_gene: TRBJ2-5
abundance: few
CDR3aa: CASGGRAQYF
CDR3nt: TGTGCCAGCGGGGGCCGGGCCCAGTACTTC

v_gene: TRBV30
d_gene: TRBD2
j_gene: TRBJ2-3
abundance: .
CDR3aa: CAWTQGLAGATDTQYF
CDR3nt: TGTGCCTGGACTCAGGGACTAGCGGGGGCCACAGATACGCAGTATTTT

v_gene: TRBV19
d_gene: .
j_gene: TRBJ2-1
abundance: .
CDR3aa: CASSMNLFIEQFF
CDR3nt: TGTGCCAGTAGTATGAACCTGTTTATTGAGCAGTTCTTC

v_gene: TRBV5-1
d_gene: .
j_gene: TRBJ2-5
abundance: few
CDR3aa: CASSDRGGGETQYF
CDR3nt: TGCGCCAGCAGTGATCGGGGAGGGGGAGAGACCCAGTACTTC

v_gene: TRBV5-6
d_gene: .
j_gene: TRBJ2-2
abundance: few
CDR3aa: CASSPRFLRNTGELFF
CDR3nt: TGTGCCAGCAGCCCGAGGTTTCTGAGGAACACCGGGGAGCTGTTTTTT

v_gene: TRBV27
d_gene: TRBD2
j_gene: TRBJ2-1
abundance: few
CDR3aa: CASSPQPPGLAGGNNEQFF
CDR3nt: TGTGCCAGCAGTCCCCAACCACCGGGACTAGCGGGGGGGAACAATGAGCAGTTCTTC

v_gene: TRBV9
d_gene: .
j_gene: TRBJ2-3
abundance: .
CDR3aa: CASSVALTGTDTQYF
CDR3nt: TGTGCCAGCAGCGTAGCTCTGACTGGCACAGATACGCAGTATTTT

v_gene: TRBV10-1
d_gene: .
j_gene: TRBJ2-1
abundance: .
CDR3aa: CASSGGVYNEQFF
CDR3nt: TGCGCCAGCAGTGGCGGGGTCTACAATGAGCAGTTCTTC

v_gene: TRBV2
d_gene: .
j_gene: TRBJ2-7
abundance: few
CDR3aa: CASSETYQRGEQYF
CDR3nt: TGTGCCAGCAGTGAAACCTACCAGAGGGGCGAGCAGTACTTC

v_gene: TRBV5-6
d_gene: .
j_gene: TRBJ2-1
abundance: few
CDR3aa: CASSSRKTNNEQFF
CDR3nt: TGTGCCAGCAGCTCACGAAAAACCAACAATGAGCAGTTCTTC

v_gene: TRBV28
d_gene: .
j_gene: TRBJ2-7
abundance: few
CDR3aa: CASSLHGVPWRYEQYF
CDR3nt: TGTGCCAGCAGTTTACACGGAGTACCTTGGAGATACGAGCAGTACTTC

v_gene: TRBV30
d_gene: .
j_gene: TRBJ1-2
abundance: .
CDR3aa: CAWSGGGGGYTF
CDR3nt: TGTGCCTGGAGTGGAGGGGGTGGAGGCTACACCTTC

v_gene: TRBV7-9
d_gene: .
j_gene: TRBJ2-3
abundance: .
CDR3aa: CASSPRLRHPQSWTQYF
CDR3nt: TGTGCCAGCAGCCCCCGCTTAAGACACCCCCAGTCGTGGACGCAGTATTTT

v_gene: TRBV5-1
d_gene: .
j_gene: TRBJ2-3
abundance: few
CDR3aa: CASSLGEPTDTQYF
CDR3nt: TGCGCCAGCAGCTTGGGCGAACCCACAGATACGCAGTATTTT

v_gene: TRBV7-9
d_gene: TRBD2
j_gene: TRBJ2-1
abundance: .
CDR3aa: CASSRSGGAVNEQFF
CDR3nt: TGTGCCAGCAGCCGTAGCGGGGGAGCCGTTAATGAGCAGTTCTTC

v_gene: TRBV2
d_gene: .
j_gene: TRBJ2-2
abundance: few
CDR3aa: CASSAGLSATGELFF
CDR3nt: TGTGCCAGCAGTGCAGGCTTGTCGGCCACCGGGGAGCTGTTTTTT

v_gene: TRBV7-2
d_gene: TRBD1
j_gene: TRBJ2-7
abundance: few
CDR3aa: CASSSDRGPIEQYF
CDR3nt: TGTGCCAGCAGTTCGGACAGGGGGCCGATCGAGCAGTACTTC

v_gene: TRBV11-1
d_gene: TRBD2
j_gene: TRBJ2-2
abundance: .
CDR3aa: CASSYASGGPNTGELFF
CDR3nt: TGTGCCAGCAGCTACGCTAGCGGGGGGCCAAACACCGGGGAGCTGTTTTTT

v_gene: TRBV11-2
d_gene: TRBD2
j_gene: TRBJ2-1
abundance: few
CDR3aa: CASSPTSGGRNEQFF
CDR3nt: TGTGCCAGCAGCCCGACTAGCGGGGGAAGGAATGAGCAGTTCTTC

v_gene: TRBV30
d_gene: .
j_gene: TRBJ1-2
abundance: .
CDR3aa: CAWTTGPLNYGYTF
CDR3nt: TGTGCCTGGACGACGGGACCCCTTAACTATGGCTACACCTTC

v_gene: TRBV30
d_gene: TRBD2
j_gene: TRBJ2-1
abundance: few
CDR3aa: CAWSVGTSGRNEQFF
CDR3nt: TGTGCCTGGAGTGTAGGGACTAGCGGGCGAAATGAGCAGTTCTTC

v_gene: TRBV7-9
d_gene: .
j_gene: TRBJ2-5
abundance: .
CDR3aa: CASSPPGGQETQYF
CDR3nt: TGTGCCAGCAGCCCTCCAGGAGGCCAAGAGACCCAGTACTTC

v_gene: TRBV9
d_gene: TRBD1
j_gene: TRBJ2-7
abundance: few
CDR3aa: CASSSGQARGVYEQYF
CDR3nt: TGTGCCAGCAGCTCCGGACAGGCCCGAGGTGTCTACGAGCAGTACTTC

v_gene: TRBV25-1
d_gene: TRBD1
j_gene: TRBJ1-2
abundance: .
CDR3aa: CASSEEAGGHGYTF
CDR3nt: TGTGCCAGCAGTGAAGAGGCAGGGGGACATGGCTACACCTTC

v_gene: TRBV4-2
d_gene: .
j_gene: TRBJ2-1
abundance: few
CDR3aa: CASSQGAGGAEISDEQFF
CDR3nt: TGTGCCAGCAGCCAGGGGGCTGGGGGGGCCGAAATTTCCGATGAGCAGTTCTTC

v_gene: TRBV11-3
d_gene: .
j_gene: TRBJ2-3
abundance: .
CDR3aa: CASSLNGDTQYF
CDR3nt: TGTGCCAGCAGCTTAAATGGAGATACGCAGTATTTT

v_gene: TRBV6-6
d_gene: .
j_gene: TRBJ2-7
abundance: few
CDR3aa: CASSYPDSYEQYF
CDR3nt: TGTGCCAGCAGTTACCCCGACAGCTACGAGCAGTACTTC